One and the same sample provided the 14 T cell receptor beta chains below, sequenced in a study of T-cell memory formation after mild COVID-19. TCRdb re-analysed the 5' RACE reads in MiXCR, keeping a single row per CDR3 protein. The sample shows tens of thousands of distinct CDR3 sequences, about 12% of them seen only once. Sequenced sample: PBMCs or a T cell subset sorted from them (not recorded which). The receptor set was obtained from a young man who had mild COVID-19 (a few samples of this study predate the infection). Cell type and time point are not known.

The rearrangement uses TRBV7-8 and TRBJ1-3; D unresolved. The CDR3 sequence is 11 residues long. The germline gives CDR1 SGHVS, CDR2 FQNEAQ. The ends were cut back, 1 base at V and 8 bases at J, with 3 bases in the middle. The CDR3 sequence is CASSLGYTIYF. As DNA, the CDR3 is TGTGCCAGCAGCTTAGGGTACACCATATATTTT.

The J gene is TRBJ1-1, the V gene TRBV6-5; D may be TRBD1 (6 bases). With 0 bases removed from V and 1 base from J, the gap between germline ends came to 9 bases. The CDR3 spans 15 residues. CDR1 and CDR2 from the germline V gene are MNHEY and SVGAGI. The CDR3, as DNA: TGTGCCAGCAGTTACTCCGGGACACAGAACACTGAAGCTTTCTTT. Translating gives CASSYSGTQNTEAFF.

The rearrangement uses TRBV7-8 and TRBJ1-3; D remains ambiguous. Trimming removed 4 bases from V and 6 bases from J, with 16 bases in between. The CDR3 spans 15 residues. Germline V gene data show CDR1 as SGHVS and CDR2 as FQNEAQ. CDR3 region: CASSYNNVRENTIYF. CDR3 nucleotide sequence: TGTGCCAGCAGCTATAATAATGTCCGGGAAAACACCATATATTTT.

The chain couples TRBV6-4 to TRBJ2-2; 8 bases are a match to TRBD1. Germline values: CDR1 MRHNA, CDR2 SNTAGT. With 2 bases clipped from V and 5 bases from J, the junction kept 7 bases outside the gene matches. This CDR3 is 16 amino acids long. CDR3 in amino acids: CASSDAGGRGTGELFF. CDR3 DNA: TGTGCCAGCAGTGACGCAGGGGGCCGTGGTACCGGGGAGCTGTTTTTT.

The sample holds a few counts of this clonotype. The chain is built from TRBV5-1 and TRBJ1-1, with 8 bases matching TRBD1. J gave up 5 bases and V 3 bases, and 3 bases lay outside the gene matches. The CDR3 loop spans 13 amino acids. Per germline, CDR1 SGHRS and CDR2 YFSETQ. The DNA for the CDR3 is TGCGCCAGCAGCTGGACAGGGATAACTGAAGCTTTCTTT. Encoded protein: CASSWTGITEAFF.

This clonotype has more than one count but fewer than ten. This rearrangement joins TRBV5-5 to TRBJ2-7; 7 bases are shared with TRBD2. The V and J ends lost 4 bases and 0 bases, in that order; junction bases with no gene match: 7. Germline loops: CDR1 SGHKS, CDR2 YYEKEE (reference sequence). The length of the CDR3 is 15 residues. DNA for the CDR3: TGTGCCAGCAGCCCCGGGGGAGGGAGCTCCTACGAGCAGTACGTC. It yields the protein CASSPGGGSSYEQYV.

For the CDR3, the DNA is TGTGCCAGCAGCTTTGGAATTCAGCCCCAGCATTTT. Its translation is CASSFGIQPQHF. This chain links TRBV7-2 with TRBJ1-5; D is uncertain. CDR3 length: 12 amino acids. Germline V gives CDR1 SGHTA, CDR2 FQGNSA. V gave up 3 bases and J gave up 6 bases, with 6 bases separating them.

This clonotype has ten or more counts. CDR3 protein: CASSPGFGFNTEAFF. CDR3 DNA sequence: TGTGCCAGCAGCCCTGGATTTGGATTTAACACTGAAGCTTTCTTT. This chain connects TRBV3-1 to TRBJ1-1, with D unresolved. Germline values: CDR1 LGHDT, CDR2 YNNKEL (reference sequence). The CDR3 covers 15 residues. V was pared by 4 bases and J by 2 bases, with 14 bases between. Full variable domain (remainder filled in from reference TRBV3-1 and TRBJ1-1): DTAVSQTPKYLVTQMGNDKSIKCEQNLGHDTMYWYKQDSKKFLKIMFSYNNKELIINETVPNRFSPKSPDKAHLNLHINSLELGDSAVYFCASSPGFGFNTEAFFGQGTRLTVV.

This chain links TRBV2 with TRBJ2-2; 8 bases are a match to TRBD1. Germline V CDR1 and CDR2: SNHLY, FYNNEI. The CDR3 is 14 amino acids. Trimming removed 10 bases from V and 5 bases from J; junction bases left unmatched: 9. CDR3 sequence: CATSGQGGTGELFF. For the CDR3, the DNA is TGTGCCACCTCAGGACAGGGCGGTACCGGGGAGCTGTTTTTT.

The V gene is TRBV20-1, the J gene TRBJ2-3, with 13 bases that match TRBD2. J was trimmed by 0 bases and V by 5 bases; bases with no gene match: 8. This CDR3 has 17 amino acids. CDR1 is DFQATT and CDR2 is SNEGSKA in the germline V gene (reference sequence). CDR3 amino acids: CSARTSGGRGSTDTQYF. For the CDR3, the DNA is TGCAGTGCTCGGACTAGCGGGGGAAGGGGTAGCACAGATACGCAGTATTTT.

As DNA, the CDR3 is TGTGCCAGCAGTGACTCGACCGAACAGGGGGCGGCCGGGGAGCTGTTTTTT. Residues: CASSDSTEQGAAGELFF. The chain recombines TRBV6-4 with TRBJ2-2; 9 positions agree with TRBD1. The J segment lost 6 bases and the V segment lost 0 bases, leaving 8 bases of the junction unmatched. Germline loops: CDR1 MRHNA, CDR2 SNTAGT. This CDR3 region has 17 residues.

The chain is built from TRBV5-1 and TRBJ2-1; D is undetermined. The CDR3 is made up of 13 amino acids. The germline CDR1 and CDR2 sequences are SGHRS and YFSETQ. V was trimmed by 1 base and J by 7 bases, leaving 9 bases between them. In nucleotides, the CDR3 is TGCGCCAGCAGCTTGTCAGGTTGGAATGAGCAGTTCTTC. This encodes CASSLSGWNEQFF.

This clonotype was detected many times. The CDR3 here is CASSQGTQSGEQYV. The CDR3, as DNA: TGCGCCAGCAGCCAAGGGACACAAAGCGGCGAGCAGTACGTC. V is TRBV4-1 and J is TRBJ2-7; perhaps D is TRBD1 or TRBD2 (5 bases each). Trimming cost V 1 base and J 6 bases, with 13 bases left between them. This CDR3 is built from 14 residues. Germline V gives CDR1 MGHRA, CDR2 YSYEKL.

This clonotype was observed many times. V usage is TRBV5-1 and J usage is TRBJ2-1; D not resolved. With 6 bases removed from V and 6 bases from J, the gap between germline ends came to 7 bases. Germline-derived CDR1 and CDR2 are SGHRS and YFSETQ. The CDR3 length is 11 residues. The CDR3 here is CASNSGNEQFF. As DNA, the CDR3 is TGCGCCAGCAACTCCGGCAATGAGCAGTTCTTC.